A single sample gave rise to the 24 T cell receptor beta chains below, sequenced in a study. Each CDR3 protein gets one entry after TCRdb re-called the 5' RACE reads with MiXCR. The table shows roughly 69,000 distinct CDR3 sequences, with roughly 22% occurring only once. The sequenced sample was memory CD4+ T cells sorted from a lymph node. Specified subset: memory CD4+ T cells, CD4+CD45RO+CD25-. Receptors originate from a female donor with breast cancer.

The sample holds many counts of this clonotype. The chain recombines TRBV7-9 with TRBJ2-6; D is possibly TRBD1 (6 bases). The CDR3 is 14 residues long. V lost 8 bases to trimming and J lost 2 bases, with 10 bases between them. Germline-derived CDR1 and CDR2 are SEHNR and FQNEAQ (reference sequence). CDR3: CASDEGAGANVLTF. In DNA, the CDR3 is TGTGCCAGCGACGAGGGGGCTGGGGCCAACGTCCTGACTTTC.

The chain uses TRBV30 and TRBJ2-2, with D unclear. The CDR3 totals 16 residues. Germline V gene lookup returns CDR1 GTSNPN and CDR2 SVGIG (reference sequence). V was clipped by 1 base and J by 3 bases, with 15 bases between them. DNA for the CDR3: TGTGCCTGGAGTGACTTCCTCCGGGTGTACACCGGGGAGCTGTTTTTT. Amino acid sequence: CAWSDFLRVYTGELFF.

As DNA, the CDR3 is TGTGCCAGCAGTCGACTGGCGGGAGGGAGCAGGGTCACAGATACGCAGTATTTT. This sequence encodes CASSRLAGGSRVTDTQYF. The rearrangement uses TRBV12-3 or TRBV12-4 and TRBJ2-3, with 9 bases that match TRBD2. The ends lost 5 bases at V and 2 bases at J; junction bases unmatched: 14. This CDR3 spans 18 amino acids.

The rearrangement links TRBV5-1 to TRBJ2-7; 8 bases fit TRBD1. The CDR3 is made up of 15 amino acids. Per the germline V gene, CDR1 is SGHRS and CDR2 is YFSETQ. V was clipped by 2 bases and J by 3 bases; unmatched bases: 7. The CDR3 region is CASSLTGTGDYEQYF. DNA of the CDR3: TGCGCCAGCAGCTTAACCGGGACAGGAGACTACGAGCAGTACTTC.

CDR3 bases: TGTGCCAGCGGCCCGACAGTGTACGAAGCTTTCTTT. This sequence encodes CASGPTVYEAFF. The V call is TRBV6-2 or TRBV6-3, the J call TRBJ1-1; weak D call: TRBD1 (5 bases). Germline V gene sequence: CDR1 MNHEY, CDR2 SVGEGT. The V and J ends lost 8 bases and 8 bases respectively, with 15 bases between them. The CDR3 has 12 residues.

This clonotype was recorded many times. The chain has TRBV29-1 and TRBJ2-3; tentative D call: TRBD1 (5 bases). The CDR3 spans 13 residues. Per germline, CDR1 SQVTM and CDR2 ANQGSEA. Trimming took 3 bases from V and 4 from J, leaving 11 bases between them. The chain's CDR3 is CSVDIGVADTQYF. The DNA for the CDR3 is TGCAGCGTTGATATAGGGGTAGCAGATACGCAGTATTTT.

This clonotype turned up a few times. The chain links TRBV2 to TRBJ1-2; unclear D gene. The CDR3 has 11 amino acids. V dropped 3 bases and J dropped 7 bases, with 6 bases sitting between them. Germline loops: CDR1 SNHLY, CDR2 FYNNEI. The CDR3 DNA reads TGTGCCAGCAGTGACTTTTTTGGCTACACCTTC. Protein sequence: CASSDFFGYTF.

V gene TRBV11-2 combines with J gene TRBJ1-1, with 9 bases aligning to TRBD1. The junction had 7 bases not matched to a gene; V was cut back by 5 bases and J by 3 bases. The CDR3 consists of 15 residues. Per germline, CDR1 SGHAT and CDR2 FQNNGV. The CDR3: CASSVQGAEYTEAFF. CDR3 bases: TGTGCCAGCAGCGTACAGGGGGCGGAGTACACTGAAGCTTTCTTT.

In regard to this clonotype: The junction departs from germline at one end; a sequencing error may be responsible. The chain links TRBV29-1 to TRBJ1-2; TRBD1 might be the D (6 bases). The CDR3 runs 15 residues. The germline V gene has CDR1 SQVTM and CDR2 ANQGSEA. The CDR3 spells CSVKDTGRSIFGHTF. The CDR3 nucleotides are TGCAGCGTTAAGGATACAGGGCGGAGTATCTTTGGCCACACCTTC.

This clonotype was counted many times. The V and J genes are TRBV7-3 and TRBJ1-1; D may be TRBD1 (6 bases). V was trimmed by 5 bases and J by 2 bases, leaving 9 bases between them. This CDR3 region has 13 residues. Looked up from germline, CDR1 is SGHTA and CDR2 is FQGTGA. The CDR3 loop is CASSADRNTEAFF. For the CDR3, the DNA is TGTGCCAGCAGCGCGGACAGAAACACTGAAGCTTTCTTT.

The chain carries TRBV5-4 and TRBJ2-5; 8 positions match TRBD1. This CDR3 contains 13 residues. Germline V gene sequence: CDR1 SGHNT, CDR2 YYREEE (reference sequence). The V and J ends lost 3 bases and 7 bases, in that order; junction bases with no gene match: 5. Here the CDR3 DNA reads TGTGCCAGCAGCTCAGGGGGCCCAGGGACCCAGTACTTC. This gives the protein CASSSGGPGTQYF. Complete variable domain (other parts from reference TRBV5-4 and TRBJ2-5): ETGVTQSPTHLIKTRGQQVTLRCSSQSGHNTVSWYQQALGQGPQFIFQYYREEENGRGNFPPRFSGLQFPNYSSELNVNALELDDSALYLCASSSGGPGTQYFGPGTRLLVL.

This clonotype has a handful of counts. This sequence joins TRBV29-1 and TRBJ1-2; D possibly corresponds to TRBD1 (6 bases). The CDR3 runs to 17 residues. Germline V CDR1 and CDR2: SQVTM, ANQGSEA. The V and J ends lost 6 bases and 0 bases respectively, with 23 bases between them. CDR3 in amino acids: CSVPSLLKGVSNYGYTF. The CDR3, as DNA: TGCAGCGTACCCAGCCTACTAAAGGGGGTCTCTAACTATGGCTACACCTTC.

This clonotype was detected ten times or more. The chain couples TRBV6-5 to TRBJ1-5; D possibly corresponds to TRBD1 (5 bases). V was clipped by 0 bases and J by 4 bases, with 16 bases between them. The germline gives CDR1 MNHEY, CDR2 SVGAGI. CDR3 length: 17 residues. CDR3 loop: CASSYSGQSGRNQPQHF. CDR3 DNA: TGTGCCAGCAGTTACTCAGGTCAATCAGGGAGGAATCAGCCCCAGCATTTT.

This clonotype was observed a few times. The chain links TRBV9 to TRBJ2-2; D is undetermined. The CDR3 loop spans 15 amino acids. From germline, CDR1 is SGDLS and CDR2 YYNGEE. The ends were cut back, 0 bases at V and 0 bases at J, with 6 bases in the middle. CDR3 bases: TGTGCCAGCAGCGTAGCGCAGACGAACACCGGGGAGCTGTTTTTT. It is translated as CASSVAQTNTGELFF.

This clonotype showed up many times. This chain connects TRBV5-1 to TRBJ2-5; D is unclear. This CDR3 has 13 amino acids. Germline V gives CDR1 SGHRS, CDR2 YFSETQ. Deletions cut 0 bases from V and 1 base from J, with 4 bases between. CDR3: CASSLVVQETQYF. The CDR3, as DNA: TGCGCCAGCAGCTTGGTAGTCCAAGAGACCCAGTACTTC. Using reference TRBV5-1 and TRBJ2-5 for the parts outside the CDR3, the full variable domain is KAGVTQTPRYLIKTRGQQVTLSCSPISGHRSVSWYQQTPGQGLQFLFEYFSETQRNKGNFPGRFSGRQFSNSRSEMNVSTLELGDSALYLCASSLVVQETQYFGPGTRLLVL.

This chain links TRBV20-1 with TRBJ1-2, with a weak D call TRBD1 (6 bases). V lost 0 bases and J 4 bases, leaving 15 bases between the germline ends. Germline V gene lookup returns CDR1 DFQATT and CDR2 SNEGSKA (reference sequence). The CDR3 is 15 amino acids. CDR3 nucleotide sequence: TGCAGTGCTAGAGATCCTTCCAGGGGAGGCTATGGCTACACCTTC. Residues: CSARDPSRGGYGYTF.

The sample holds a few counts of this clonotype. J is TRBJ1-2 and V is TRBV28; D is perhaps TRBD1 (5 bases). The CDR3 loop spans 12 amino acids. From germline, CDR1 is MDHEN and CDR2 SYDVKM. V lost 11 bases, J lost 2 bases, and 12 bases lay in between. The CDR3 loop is CAGWEGNYGYTF. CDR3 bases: TGTGCCGGATGGGAGGGGAACTATGGCTACACCTTC.

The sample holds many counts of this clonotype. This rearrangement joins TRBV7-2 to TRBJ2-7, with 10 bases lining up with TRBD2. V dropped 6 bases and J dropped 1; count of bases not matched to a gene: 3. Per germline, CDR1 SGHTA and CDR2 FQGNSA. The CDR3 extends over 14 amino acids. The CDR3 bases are TGTGCCAGCAGGCCTAGCGGGGGTTCCTACGAGCAGTACTTC. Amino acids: CASRPSGGSYEQYF.

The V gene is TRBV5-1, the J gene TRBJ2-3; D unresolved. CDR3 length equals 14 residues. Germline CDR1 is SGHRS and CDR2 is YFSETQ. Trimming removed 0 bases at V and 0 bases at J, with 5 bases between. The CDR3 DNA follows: TGCGCCAGCAGCTTGGCCACTAGCACAGATACGCAGTATTTT. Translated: CASSLATSTDTQYF.

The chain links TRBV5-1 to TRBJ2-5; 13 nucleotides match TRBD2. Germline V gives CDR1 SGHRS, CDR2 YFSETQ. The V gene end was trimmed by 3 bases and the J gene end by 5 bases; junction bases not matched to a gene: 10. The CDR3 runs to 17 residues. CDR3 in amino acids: CASSWGTSGIGAETQYF. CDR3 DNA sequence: TGCGCCAGCAGCTGGGGGACTAGCGGGATTGGTGCGGAGACCCAGTACTTC.

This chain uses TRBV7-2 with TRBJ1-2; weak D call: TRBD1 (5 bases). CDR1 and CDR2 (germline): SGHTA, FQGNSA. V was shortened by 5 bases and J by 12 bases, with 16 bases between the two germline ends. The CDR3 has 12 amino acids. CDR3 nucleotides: TGTGCCAGCAGCCAAACTCGCCAGGGCCACACCTTC. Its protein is CASSQTRQGHTF.

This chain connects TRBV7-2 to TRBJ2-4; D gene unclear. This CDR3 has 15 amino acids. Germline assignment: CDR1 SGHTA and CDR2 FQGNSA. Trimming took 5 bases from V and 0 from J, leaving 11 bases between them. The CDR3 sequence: CASSAADLAKNIQYF. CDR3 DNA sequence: TGTGCCAGCAGCGCGGCGGACCTAGCCAAAAACATTCAGTACTTC.

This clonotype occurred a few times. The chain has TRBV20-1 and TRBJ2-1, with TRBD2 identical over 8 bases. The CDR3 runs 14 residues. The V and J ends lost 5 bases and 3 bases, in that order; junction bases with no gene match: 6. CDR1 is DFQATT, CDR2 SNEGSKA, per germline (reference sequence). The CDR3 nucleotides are TGCAGTGCTCGGGAGGGGCGGGGCTACAATGAGCAGTTCTTC. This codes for CSAREGRGYNEQFF.

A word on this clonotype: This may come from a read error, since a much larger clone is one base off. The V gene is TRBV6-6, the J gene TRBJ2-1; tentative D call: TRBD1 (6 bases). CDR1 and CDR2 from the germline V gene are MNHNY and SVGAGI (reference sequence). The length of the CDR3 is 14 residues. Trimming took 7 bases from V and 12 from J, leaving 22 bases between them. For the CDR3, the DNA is TGTGCCAGCAATTCCCCGGGACAAAACGATGGGCAGTTCTTC. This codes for CASNSPGQNDGQFF.